This entry lists 22 T cell receptor beta chains sequenced from one sample in a study of T cell responses to AZD1222 COVID-19 vaccine. Using immunoSEQ multiplex PCR, the repertoire was profiled, and TCRdb retains in-frame clones only, with some absent. The sample gives roughly 40,000 clones, around 80% of which show up once; approximately 3.9% is in the top ten. The specimen comprised peripheral blood, sampled on day 0 of AZD1222 vaccination. The receptors derive from an adult in good health.

This clone occurred a few times. The gene calls are TRBV19 and TRBJ2-1; no clear D gene. CDR3 length equals 16 residues. V was trimmed by 5 bases and J by 0 bases, leaving 14 bases between them. Germline assignment: CDR1 LNHDA and CDR2 SQIVND (reference sequence). In DNA, the CDR3 is TGTGCCAGTAGTCGACGGACGGCGAGCTCCTACAATGAGCAGTTCTTC. Its translation is CASSRRTASSYNEQFF.

The chain joins TRBV14 to TRBJ1-4; 11 nucleotides match TRBD1. Trimming removed 4 bases from V and 6 bases from J; junction bases left unmatched: 7. There are 16 residues in the CDR3. Germline V gene data show CDR1 as SGHDN and CDR2 as FVKESK. The CDR3 region is CASSRLPGQGDEKLFF. CDR3 DNA sequence: TGTGCCAGCAGCCGCCTCCCGGGACAGGGGGATGAAAAACTGTTTTTT.

The chain links TRBV15 to TRBJ2-7, with TRBD1 identical over 8 bases. The J segment lost 6 bases and the V segment lost 1 base, leaving 8 bases of the junction unmatched. The CDR3 sequence is 15 residues long. Germline V gene sequence: CDR1 LNHNV, CDR2 YYDKDF (reference sequence). The CDR3 loop is CATSRAGQGVGEQYF. The CDR3 coding sequence is TGTGCCACCAGCAGAGCCGGACAGGGAGTGGGCGAGCAGTACTTC.

This clone appeared once. The chain recombines TRBV7-3 with TRBJ1-1; tentative D call: TRBD1 (5 bases). Between the trimmed V and J ends, which lost 7 bases and 6 bases, there was a span of 15 bases. CDR1 is SGHTA and CDR2 is FQGTGA in the germline V gene. CDR3 length equals 13 residues. CDR3 sequence: CASTPGEGAEAFF. CDR3 coding DNA: TGTGCCAGCACCCCGGGAGAAGGGGCTGAAGCTTTCTTT.

The chain couples TRBV6-5 to TRBJ2-3; 12 bases line up with TRBD2. V gave up 8 bases and J gave up 5 bases; unmatched junction bases: 8. Germline V lookup: CDR1 MNHEY, CDR2 SVGAGI. The length of the CDR3 is 15 residues. The CDR3 nucleotides read TGTGCCAGCGAGGCTAGCGGGGGGGCCAGAGATACGCAGTATTTT. Translating gives CASEASGGARDTQYF.

This clone was seen only once. The chain employs TRBV28 and TRBJ1-2; 9 nucleotides match TRBD1. CDR3 length equals 14 residues. Looked up from germline, CDR1 is MDHEN and CDR2 is SYDVKM. The V and J ends lost 8 bases and 5 bases, in that order; junction bases with no gene match: 9. Here the CDR3 DNA reads TGTGCCAGCCGACGGGACAGGGTATCATATGGCTACACCTTC. Translated, it gives CASRRDRVSYGYTF.

The rearrangement links TRBV19 to TRBJ1-5; 9 bases agree with TRBD1. The CDR3 has 15 residues. V shed 6 bases and J 6 bases; nucleotides not matched to a gene: 9. Per the germline V gene, CDR1 is LNHDA and CDR2 is SQIVND (reference sequence). CDR3: CASSSGQGPLQPQHF. The CDR3, as DNA: TGTGCCAGTAGCTCAGGACAGGGGCCTCTTCAGCCCCAGCATTTT. The entire variable domain, with the rest obtained from reference TRBV19 and TRBJ1-5, is as follows: DGGITQSPKYLFRKEGQNVTLSCEQNLNHDAMYWYRQDPGQGLRLIYYSQIVNDFQKGDIAEGYSVSREKKESFPLTVTSAQKNPTAFYLCASSSGQGPLQPQHFGDGTRLSIL.

This chain connects TRBV6-5 to TRBJ1-5; perhaps TRBD1 as D (5 bases). The CDR3 has 13 amino acids. CDR1 and CDR2 (germline): MNHEY, SVGAGI. The V end lost 6 bases, the J end lost 7 bases, and 13 bases lay between the germline ends. This CDR3 reads CASRGTSEQPQHF. The CDR3 coding sequence is TGTGCCAGCAGAGGGACTTCTGAACAGCCCCAGCATTTT.

Only one count was recorded for this clone. The rearrangement uses TRBV5-1 and TRBJ1-3; the D gene is possibly TRBD1 (6 bases). CDR1 and CDR2 (germline): SGHRS, YFSETQ. The length of the CDR3 is 16 residues. Between the trimmed V and J ends, which lost 4 bases and 0 bases, there was a span of 14 bases. CDR3 bases: TGCGCCAGCAGCGAGTCGACAGGCAGCTCTGGAAACACCATATATTTT. Translation gives CASSESTGSSGNTIYF.

This sequence joins TRBV18 and TRBJ2-2; 7 nucleotides line up with TRBD2. Germline values: CDR1 KGHSH, CDR2 LQKENI. Trimming took 3 bases from V and 6 from J; bases not matched to a gene: 7. This CDR3 contains 15 residues. Written as DNA, the CDR3 is TGTGCCAGCTCACCGCGGGGGTTGAATTCCGGGGAGCTGTTTTTT. Residues: CASSPRGLNSGELFF.

V gene TRBV5-6 combines with J gene TRBJ1-2; D is undetermined. The length of the CDR3 is 15 residues. CDR1 is SGHDT and CDR2 is YYEEEE in the germline V gene. V was pared by 0 bases and J by 4 bases, with 13 bases between. The CDR3 sequence: CASSLDTGGPYGYTF. CDR3 nucleotide sequence: TGTGCCAGCAGCTTGGACACCGGCGGCCCCTATGGCTACACCTTC.

This rearrangement joins TRBV28 to TRBJ1-1; no reliable D call. In germline, CDR1 is MDHEN, CDR2 SYDVKM. V was shortened by 8 bases and J by 0 bases, with 7 bases between the two germline ends. The CDR3 totals 12 residues. CDR3 in amino acids: CASEAMNTEAFF. CDR3 DNA: TGTGCCAGCGAAGCTATGAACACTGAAGCTTTCTTT.

This clone appeared a few times. The genes are TRBV27 and TRBJ1-5; 10 positions match TRBD1. Germline V gene sequence: CDR1 MNHEY, CDR2 SMNVEV (reference sequence). Unmatched junction bases numbered 7, after V lost 5 bases and J lost 9 bases. This CDR3 has 14 residues. In DNA, the CDR3 is TGTGCCAGCAGTAGCGGACAGGGGGAACTGCCCCAGCATTTT. Protein product: CASSSGQGELPQHF.

This chain uses TRBV6-2 or TRBV6-3 with TRBJ2-7, with D perhaps matching TRBD1 or TRBD2 (5 bases each). CDR1 MNHEY and CDR2 SVGEGT come from the germline V gene. The CDR3 covers 13 residues. With 6 bases removed from V and 2 bases from J, the gap between germline ends came to 11 bases. CDR3 nucleotide sequence: TGTGCCAGCAGCCGGGACGCAACCTACGAGCAGTACTTC. Amino acids: CASSRDATYEQYF.

The chain employs TRBV7-9 and TRBJ1-2; maybe TRBD1 (5 bases). Germline V gene sequence: CDR1 SEHNR, CDR2 FQNEAQ (reference sequence). Trimming took off 5 bases at V and 2 bases at J, with 12 bases between the two ends. This CDR3 is 14 amino acids long. This CDR3 reads CASSPMAGNYGYTF. DNA of the CDR3: TGTGCCAGCAGCCCAATGGCAGGGAACTATGGCTACACCTTC.

The CDR3 region is CASSLVHPGGTEAFF. CDR3 bases: TGTGCCAGCAGCTTGGTACATCCAGGGGGCACTGAAGCTTTCTTT. The rearrangement joins TRBV5-4 to TRBJ1-1, with TRBD1 matching 7 bases. This CDR3 is built from 15 residues. The germline CDR1 and CDR2 sequences are SGHNT and YYREEE (reference sequence). J was trimmed by 4 bases and V by 0 bases; bases with no gene match: 6.

This clone has only a few counts. V usage is TRBV7-2 and J usage is TRBJ1-2, with D tentatively TRBD1 (6 bases). The CDR3 runs to 15 residues. Trimming took 2 bases from V and 2 from J, leaving 12 bases between them. Germline-derived CDR1 and CDR2 are SGHTA and FQGNSA. The chain's CDR3 is CASSLKQGPNYGYTF. The CDR3 nucleotides read TGTGCCAGCAGCTTAAAACAGGGCCCCAACTATGGCTACACCTTC.

This clone was seen just once. V gene TRBV28 combines with J gene TRBJ2-5; D is undetermined. Germline V gene sequence: CDR1 MDHEN, CDR2 SYDVKM. Trimming removed 2 bases from V and 0 bases from J, with 10 bases in between. The CDR3 length is 15 residues. This CDR3 is CASSLTTNNQETQYF. DNA of the CDR3: TGTGCCAGCAGTTTAACGACCAATAACCAAGAGACCCAGTACTTC.

In this sample, this clone turned up once. The chain carries TRBV6-1 and TRBJ1-6; D possibly corresponds to TRBD1 (6 bases). The CDR3 contains 18 residues. V was trimmed by 0 bases and J by 7 bases, leaving 19 bases between them. Germline CDR1 and CDR2: MNHNS and SASEGT. As DNA, the CDR3 is TGTGCCAGCAGTGAAGCGCAGGGGAGGGCGATTCGAAATTCACCCCTCCACTTT. This translates into CASSEAQGRAIRNSPLHF.

The chain has TRBV27 and TRBJ2-4; D gene ambiguous. Germline CDR1 reads MNHEY; CDR2 reads SMNVEV (reference sequence). Trimming took off 5 bases at V and 13 bases at J, with 18 bases between the two ends. The CDR3 extends over 13 amino acids. This CDR3 reads CASSPSSSEFQYF. The CDR3 DNA reads TGTGCCAGCAGTCCTTCCTCCTCGGAGTTCCAGTACTTC.

V is TRBV7-9 and J is TRBJ2-1, with D possibly being TRBD2 (5 bases). This CDR3 has 17 amino acids. Germline V gene sequence: CDR1 SEHNR, CDR2 FQNEAQ (reference sequence). Trimming left V 4 bases short and J 0 bases short, with 16 bases between. The CDR3 region is CASSSPGSGDSYNEQFF. CDR3 coding DNA: TGTGCCAGCAGCTCCCCGGGGAGCGGTGACTCCTACAATGAGCAGTTCTTC.

V gene TRBV28 combines with J gene TRBJ1-2, with a possible D match to TRBD1 (5 bases). The CDR3 sequence is 13 residues long. V was cut by 5 bases and J by 1 base, with 8 bases left in between. Germline loops: CDR1 MDHEN, CDR2 SYDVKM. In nucleotides, the CDR3 is TGTGCCAGCAGTCGTGACAGTAACTATGGCTACACCTTC. It encodes CASSRDSNYGYTF.